This passage covers 15 T cell receptor beta chains from one sample sequenced in a study of CXCR4 blockade with PD-1 therapy in pancreatic cancer. Data came from immunoSEQ multiplex PCR; TCRdb stores just in-frame clones and leaves some out. The sample includes about 5,900 clones, 35% to 45% of them seen just once. The source material was tumor tissue. The origin of the receptors is a human donor with pancreatic ductal adenocarcinoma.

The sample holds a few counts of this clone. The chain is built from TRBV10-3 and TRBJ2-7; 7 positions match TRBD1. The CDR3 is made up of 14 amino acids. V dropped 6 bases and J dropped 5; count of bases not matched to a gene: 10. CDR1 ENHRY and CDR2 SYGVKD come from the germline V gene. This chain's CDR3 is CAISESPDRDEQYF. CDR3 nucleotide sequence: TGTGCCATCAGCGAATCACCCGACAGGGACGAGCAGTACTTC.

This clone was detected ten times or more. This chain links TRBV11-3 with TRBJ2-7; the match to TRBD2 covers 8 bases. The germline V gene encodes CDR1 SGHNT and CDR2 YENEEA. The CDR3 is 19 amino acids. Trimming at V came to 3 bases and at J to 0 bases, leaving 16 bases not matched to a gene. The CDR3 bases are TGTGCCAGCAGCTTGGCCGCGACTAGCGCGCATACGAGCTCCTACGAGCAGTACTTC. This translates into CASSLAATSAHTSSYEQYF. The whole variable domain, remainder taken from reference TRBV11-3 and TRBJ2-7, is EAGVVQSPRYKIIEKKQPVAFWCNPISGHNTLYWYLQNLGQGPELLIRYENEEAVDDSQLPKDRFSAERLKGVDSTLKIQPAELGDSAVYLCASSLAATSAHTSSYEQYFGPGTRLTVT.

The J gene is TRBJ2-2, the V gene TRBV19, with a weak D call TRBD1 (5 bases). This CDR3 has 17 amino acids. Per germline, CDR1 LNHDA and CDR2 SQIVND (reference sequence). Trimming shortened V by 3 bases and J by 7 bases, and 21 bases separated the two germline ends. CDR3 sequence reads: CASSISDGVGAVGELFF. CDR3 in DNA: TGTGCCAGTAGTATTTCGGATGGAGTAGGGGCGGTCGGGGAGCTGTTTTTT.

The V call is TRBV6-8, the J call TRBJ1-5; possible D gene TRBD1, 6 bases. Deletions cut 5 bases from V and 2 bases from J, with 19 bases between. The CDR3 runs to 17 residues. In germline, CDR1 is MNHGY, CDR2 SAAAGT. The CDR3 region is CASSGIGGGRGNQPQHF. The CDR3 nucleotides are TGTGCCAGCAGTGGGATAGGGGGGGGCCGTGGCAATCAGCCCCAGCATTTT.

This chain joins TRBV29-1 and TRBJ2-7; D is undetermined. This CDR3 comprises 12 residues. V gave up 0 bases and J gave up 5 bases, with 8 bases separating them. Germline V gives CDR1 SQVTM, CDR2 ANQGSEA. Written as DNA, the CDR3 is TGCAGCGTTGAAGAGAGAGATAACGAGCAGTACTTC. Translated: CSVEERDNEQYF.

The J gene is TRBJ1-1, the V gene TRBV28; 7 bases agree with TRBD1. Germline-derived CDR1 and CDR2 are MDHEN and SYDVKM. This CDR3 comprises 13 residues. V trimming: 7 bases; J trimming: 2 bases; junction bases outside the gene matches: 4. The chain's CDR3 is CASTGTANTEAFF. The CDR3 DNA follows: TGTGCCAGCACGGGGACAGCTAACACTGAAGCTTTCTTT.

The chain employs TRBV18 and TRBJ1-3; a possible D gene is TRBD1 (5 bases). The V end was cut by 3 bases, the J end by 7 bases, with 13 bases between. The length of the CDR3 is 14 residues. Per the germline V gene, CDR1 is KGHSH and CDR2 is LQKENI. CDR3 coding DNA: TGTGCCAGCTCACCTACCCGAGGGGCGAACACCATATATTTT. This codes for CASSPTRGANTIYF.

The chain is built from TRBV15 and TRBJ1-3; 8 bases agree with TRBD1. J was trimmed by 7 bases and V by 0 bases; bases with no gene match: 8. CDR3 length: 16 residues. The germline gives CDR1 LNHNV, CDR2 YYDKDF (reference sequence). The CDR3 reads CATSRDRGQGANTIYF. DNA for the CDR3: TGTGCCACCAGCAGAGATCGCGGGCAGGGGGCGAACACCATATATTTT.

The chain recombines TRBV25-1 with TRBJ2-7, with 13 bases lining up with TRBD2. The CDR3 extends over 16 amino acids. Germline CDR1 MGHDK, CDR2 SYGVNS. V lost 5 bases to trimming and J lost 7 bases; unmatched junction nucleotides: 11. The CDR3 protein is CASSPAGLAGSYEQYF. CDR3 nucleotides: TGTGCCAGCAGTCCAGCGGGACTAGCGGGATCTTATGAGCAGTACTTC.

This clone was detected many times. The chain links TRBV9 to TRBJ2-3; D might be TRBD2 (6 bases). Germline CDR1 reads SGDLS; CDR2 reads YYNGEE. V dropped 4 bases and J dropped 0 bases, with 9 bases sitting between them. This CDR3 comprises 14 residues. CDR3 residues: CASSPRGSTDTQYF. The CDR3 coding sequence is TGTGCCAGCAGCCCCCGGGGGAGCACAGATACGCAGTATTTT. Filled out from reference TRBV9 and TRBJ2-3, the complete variable domain reads DSGVTQTPKHLITATGQRVTLRCSPRSGDLSVYWYQQSLDQGLQFLIQYYNGEERAKGNILERFSAQQFPDLHSELNLSSLELGDSALYFCASSPRGSTDTQYFGPGTRLTVL.

At least ten counts were recorded for this clone. This chain links TRBV4-1 with TRBJ1-1; 9 nucleotides align to TRBD1. From germline, CDR1 is MGHRA and CDR2 YSYEKL. CDR3 length: 16 amino acids. The ends lost 4 bases at V and 4 bases at J; junction bases unmatched: 10. The CDR3 bases are TGCGCCAGCAGCCCACGGACAGGGGCGGGCGTCACTGAAGCTTTCTTT. Protein: CASSPRTGAGVTEAFF.

As for this clone: The same CDR3 arises from other DNA sequences in this sample as well. CDR3 in DNA: TGTGCCAGCTCACCCGACAGGGAGGATGGCTACACCTTC. Translated: CASSPDREDGYTF. The chain links TRBV18 to TRBJ1-2, with 7 bases fitting TRBD1. Germline V gene lookup returns CDR1 KGHSH and CDR2 LQKENI. V shed 3 bases and J 6 bases; nucleotides not matched to a gene: 4. The CDR3 extends over 13 amino acids.

The genes are TRBV11-3 and TRBJ2-7; TRBD2 might be the D (5 bases). The length of the CDR3 is 14 residues. The V end was cut by 3 bases, the J end by 2 bases, with 11 bases between. Per the germline V gene, CDR1 is SGHNT and CDR2 is YENEEA. CDR3 coding DNA: TGTGCCAGCAGCTTGAGGGCGGATCCCTACGAGCAGTACTTC. It specifies CASSLRADPYEQYF.

V gene TRBV18 combines with J gene TRBJ2-7; 12 nucleotides align to TRBD1. This CDR3 spans 15 amino acids. CDR1 KGHSH and CDR2 LQKENI come from the germline V gene. V lost 8 bases and J lost 4; bases outside the gene matches: 9. CDR3 DNA sequence: TGTGCCAGCACCCCGGGACAGGGGGCGGCGTACGAGCAGTACTTC. This gives the protein CASTPGQGAAYEQYF.

The J gene is TRBJ2-1, the V gene TRBV11-3; 13 nucleotides agree with TRBD2. This CDR3 spans 17 amino acids. Germline values: CDR1 SGHNT, CDR2 YENEEA. Trimming at V came to 3 bases and at J to 7 bases, leaving 9 bases not matched to a gene. CDR3 bases: TGTGCCAGCAGCTTCTGGACGGGGACTAGCGGGACAAATGAGCAGTTCTTC. Amino acids: CASSFWTGTSGTNEQFF. The entire variable domain, with the rest obtained from reference TRBV11-3 and TRBJ2-1, is as follows: EAGVVQSPRYKIIEKKQPVAFWCNPISGHNTLYWYLQNLGQGPELLIRYENEEAVDDSQLPKDRFSAERLKGVDSTLKIQPAELGDSAVYLCASSFWTGTSGTNEQFFGPGTRLTVL.